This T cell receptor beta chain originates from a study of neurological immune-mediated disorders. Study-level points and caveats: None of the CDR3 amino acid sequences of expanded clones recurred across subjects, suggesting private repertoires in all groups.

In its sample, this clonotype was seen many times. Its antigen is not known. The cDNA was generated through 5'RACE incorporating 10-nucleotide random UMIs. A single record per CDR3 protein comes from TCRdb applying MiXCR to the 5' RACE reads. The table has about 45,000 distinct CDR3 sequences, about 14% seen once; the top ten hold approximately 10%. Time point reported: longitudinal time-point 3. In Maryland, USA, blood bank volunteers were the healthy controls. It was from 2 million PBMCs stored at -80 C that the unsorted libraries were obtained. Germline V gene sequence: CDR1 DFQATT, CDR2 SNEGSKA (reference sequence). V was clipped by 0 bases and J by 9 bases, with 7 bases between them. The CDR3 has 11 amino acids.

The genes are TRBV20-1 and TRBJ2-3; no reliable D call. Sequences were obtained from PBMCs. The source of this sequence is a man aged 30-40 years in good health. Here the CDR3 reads CSARDILTQYF. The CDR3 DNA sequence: TGCAGTGCTAGAGATATTCTAACGCAGTATTTT.